The 3 T cell receptor beta chains in this list originate from one sample, sequenced in a study of neoadjuvant anti-PD-1 for oral cavity cancer. This table comes from immunoSEQ multiplex PCR, and its TCRdb copy is limited to in-frame clones, with some not included. The sample carries 7,500 to 10,000 clones, roughly 70% recorded once. The time point was: after neoadjuvant nivolumab, at surgical resection. The sample was PBMCs, taken after nivolumab (anti-PD-1) treatment. The receptors originated from a person aged 35-79 years with oral cavity squamous cell carcinoma.

The chain couples TRBV10-3 to TRBJ2-5; tentatively, D is TRBD2 (7 bases). This CDR3 spans 15 amino acids. Per germline, CDR1 ENHRY and CDR2 SYGVKD. V lost 7 bases, J lost 5 bases, and 20 bases lay in between. The CDR3 protein is CAIKGGGPNWETQYF. In DNA, the CDR3 is TGTGCCATCAAGGGGGGGGGCCCCAATTGGGAGACCCAGTACTTC.

This sequence joins TRBV5-6 and TRBJ1-5, with a tentative D call TRBD1 (6 bases). The V end was cut by 0 bases, the J end by 0 bases, with 10 bases between. The length of the CDR3 is 16 residues. CDR1 SGHDT and CDR2 YYEEEE come from the germline V gene. Here the CDR3 DNA reads TGTGCCAGCAGCTTGGGGGGGCCCAATAGCAATCAGCCCCAGCATTTT. Protein product: CASSLGGPNSNQPQHF.

This sequence joins TRBV2 and TRBJ1-3, with D maybe TRBD1 (5 bases). Germline V gene lookup returns CDR1 SNHLY and CDR2 FYNNEI. The CDR3 length is 15 residues. V lost 0 bases and J lost 4, with 10 bases in between. The CDR3 DNA sequence: TGTGCCAGCAGTGAAGCCCCAGGGAGGGGAAACACCATATATTTT. Its protein is CASSEAPGRGNTIYF.